The entry that follows covers one T cell receptor beta chain sequence. This clonotype was seen many times. What antigen it recognizes has not been identified. The sample holds no much larger clone one base away, and base qualities are not on file. V drops 5 bases and J drops 0 bases, leaving 13 bases in between. CDR1 and CDR2 (SGHVS, FNYEAQ) derive from the germline V gene. From the cysteine up to the phenylalanine, the CDR3 has a length of 15 residues. The retained sequence is limited to the CDR3, 45 bases, with the frame set at the first base. This entry belongs to a study of T cell repertoires in cytomegalovirus infection (dated by TCRdb to about 2019). In terms of the full investigation: The peptide stimulations were aimed at well-studied HLA-B-restricted epitopes as well as recently identified HLA-C-restricted CMV epitopes, whose presentation resists viral immunomodulation. Because public TCR beta signatures pointed to carriage of CMV infection together with the matching HLA type, the HLA type of each donor mattered for the analysis.

Study-wide conclusions, independent of this receptor: Cumulative frequency of public TCR beta family members discriminated carriers of CMV infection plus the relevant HLA type in this cohort and an independent 352-donor cohort. The ex vivo response was dominated by HLA-C-restricted CMV-specific TCR beta clonotypes, which also provided the single most frequent clonotype in two of eight donors.

Taken with the paper, the label for treatment or condition translates to: in vitro stimulation with specific CMV peptide epitopes to enrich CMV-specific T cells. The run used an Illumina HiSeq 1500. The raw public reads went through TCRdb reprocessing: fastp at Q25, MiXCR clone calling, in-frame beta chains kept. Each CDR3 protein appears once, grouped with its most common genes and DNA. This sample lists more than 250,000 distinct CDR3 sequences; around 25% were detected once. Roughly 15% of the sample lies in the top ten. This TCR derives from a human donor in good health (CMV status not recorded). Some clones in this sample may be carry-over from other donors' samples. The chain couples TRBV7-6 to TRBJ1-2; there is no confident call for the D gene. The source material was cultured PBMCs, sampled from culture after CMV antigen stimulation. The CDR3 region has the sequence CASSPKAYANYGYTF. The nucleotide sequence reads as follows: TGTGCCAGCAGCCCGAAGGCATACGCTAACTATGGCTACACCTTC. Outside the CDR3, residues come from the reference TRBV7-6 and TRBJ1-2 proteins, so the full variable domain is: GAGVSQSPRYKVTKRGQDVALRCDPISGHVSLYWYRQALGQGPEFLTYFNYEAQQDKSGLPNDRFSAERPEGSISTLTIQRTEQRDSAMYRCASSPKAYANYGYTFGSGTRLTVV.